One sample yielded the 19 T cell receptor beta chains listed below, sequenced in a study of control samples from healthy donors and cancer patients. Profiling relied on immunoSEQ multiplex PCR, and the TCRdb table lists in-frame clones only, not all of them. The sample holds 70,000 or so clones, 84% seen once. Sequences were obtained from blood. Receptors originate from a man aged 45-65 years in good health.

The chain carries TRBV9 and TRBJ2-7; TRBD2 agrees at 7 bases. V trimming: 2 bases; J trimming: 5 bases; junction bases outside the gene matches: 7. Germline loops: CDR1 SGDLS, CDR2 YYNGEE. The CDR3 is made up of 14 amino acids. In DNA, the CDR3 is TGTGCCAGCAGCGTGGCGGGAGATATGAACGAGCAGTACTTC. Its protein product is CASSVAGDMNEQYF.

The chain joins TRBV9 to TRBJ2-6, with 10 bases matching TRBD2. V was pared by 3 bases and J by 0 bases, with 6 bases of the junction left unmatched. Per the germline V gene, CDR1 is SGDLS and CDR2 is YYNGEE. The length of the CDR3 is 18 residues. The DNA of the CDR3 is TGTGCCAGCAGCGCCGGACTAGCGGTGCCCTCTGGGGCCAACGTCCTGACTTTC. Its translation: CASSAGLAVPSGANVLTF.

V and J are TRBV30 and TRBJ2-6; possibly TRBD1 for D (5 bases). Per germline, CDR1 GTSNPN and CDR2 SVGIG (reference sequence). Deletions cut 2 bases from V and 0 bases from J, with 14 bases between. The CDR3 loop spans 17 amino acids. The CDR3 coding sequence is TGTGCCTGGAGTCCCTACAGGCAACGCTCTGGGGCCAACGTCCTGACTTTC. Residues: CAWSPYRQRSGANVLTF.

J is TRBJ2-1 and V is TRBV7-6, with 9 positions matching TRBD1. V lost 1 base to trimming and J lost 2 bases; unmatched junction nucleotides: 9. The CDR3 contains 18 residues. Germline values: CDR1 SGHVS, CDR2 FNYEAQ. In nucleotides, the CDR3 is TGTGCCAGCAGCTTAGAAGGGACAGGGTTAGTTACCTACAATGAGCAGTTCTTC. This codes for CASSLEGTGLVTYNEQFF.

V usage is TRBV7-9 and J usage is TRBJ2-4; perhaps TRBD2 as D (6 bases). The germline gives CDR1 SEHNR, CDR2 FQNEAQ (reference sequence). Trimming removed 1 base at V and 3 bases at J, with 10 bases between. The CDR3 is 15 residues long. The CDR3 loop is CASSLGTIDKNIQYF. CDR3 in DNA: TGTGCCAGCAGCTTAGGGACTATAGACAAAAACATTCAGTACTTC.

The rearrangement links TRBV19 to TRBJ1-1; TRBD1 is a possible D gene (6 bases). Trimming cost V 5 bases and J 7 bases, with 17 bases left between them. Germline-derived CDR1 and CDR2 are LNHDA and SQIVND (reference sequence). The CDR3 covers 14 residues. The CDR3 region has the DNA TGTGCCAGTAGTGAGACGGCAGGCAGGGGTGAAGCTTTCTTT. Translation: CASSETAGRGEAFF.

The chain employs TRBV27 and TRBJ1-2; 9 bases match TRBD1. CDR3 length: 13 residues. Germline assignment: CDR1 MNHEY and CDR2 SMNVEV (reference sequence). V lost 6 bases to trimming and J lost 7 bases; unmatched junction nucleotides: 6. The CDR3 reads CASRETGGGGYTF. CDR3 DNA: TGTGCCAGCAGGGAAACAGGGGGCGGTGGCTACACCTTC.

This chain links TRBV3-1 (or the pseudogene TRBV3-2) with TRBJ2-3, with D possibly called TRBD1 or TRBD2 (5 bases each). The CDR3 is 15 residues long. CDR1 and CDR2 from the germline V gene are LGHDT and YNNKEL (reference sequence). Trimming took 8 bases from V and 4 from J, leaving 19 bases between them. The CDR3 DNA follows: TGTGCCAGCGGGGGATGGCCTGGGGCGGCAGATACGCAGTATTTT. Protein: CASGGWPGAADTQYF.

This clone was counted once. The chain combines TRBV7-2 with TRBJ2-5; 8 bases align to TRBD1. V shed 4 bases and J 5 bases; nucleotides not matched to a gene: 9. Germline assignment: CDR1 SGHTA and CDR2 FQGNSA. The CDR3 loop spans 15 amino acids. CDR3: CASSSGYRGFETQYF. For the CDR3, the DNA is TGTGCCAGCAGCTCAGGTTACAGGGGGTTTGAGACCCAGTACTTC.

The rearrangement links TRBV24-1 to TRBJ2-3, with TRBD2 matching over 12 bases. CDR1 and CDR2 (germline): KGHDR, SFDVKD. Trimming removed 1 base from V and 1 base from J; junction bases left unmatched: 8. The CDR3 totals 19 residues. The CDR3 spells CATSDLRTSGAGGTDTQYF. The CDR3 nucleotides read TGTGCCACCAGTGATTTAAGGACTAGCGGGGCGGGTGGCACAGATACGCAGTATTTT.

The chain has TRBV10-3 and TRBJ2-2; no reliable D call. Germline CDR1 and CDR2: ENHRY and SYGVKD. This CDR3 is built from 12 residues. V gave up 6 bases and J gave up 7 bases, with 9 bases separating them. In DNA form, the CDR3 reads TGTGCCATCAGGGGGTCGGTCGGGGAGCTGTTTTTT. Protein sequence: CAIRGSVGELFF.

CDR3 sequence (DNA): TGTGCCAGCTCACCGGTCCGGGACAGCGTTAGCACAGATACGCAGTATTTT. Translation: CASSPVRDSVSTDTQYF. The chain carries TRBV18 and TRBJ2-3; 7 bases align to TRBD1. CDR3 size: 17 residues. Germline V lookup: CDR1 KGHSH, CDR2 LQKENI. The trim removed 3 bases at V and 0 bases at J, leaving 9 bases unmatched.

The chain employs TRBV6-6 and TRBJ2-7; the D gene is possibly TRBD2 (6 bases). CDR1 is MNHNY, CDR2 SVGAGI, per germline (reference sequence). V shed 6 bases and J shed 4 bases, with 16 bases lying between them. The CDR3 extends over 14 amino acids. CDR3 coding DNA: TGTGCCAGCAGGTCCGGGACTCTACAATACGAGCAGTACTTC. Residues: CASRSGTLQYEQYF.

The genes are TRBV24-1 and TRBJ2-7, with 8 bases fitting TRBD2. CDR3 length equals 15 residues. The germline CDR1 and CDR2 sequences are KGHDR and SFDVKD. The ends lost 1 base at V and 4 bases at J; junction bases unmatched: 5. The CDR3: CATSDFTTGGYEQYF. The CDR3 DNA sequence: TGTGCCACCAGTGATTTTACGACGGGGGGGTACGAGCAGTACTTC.

The chain joins TRBV13 to TRBJ1-1, with 8 bases lining up with TRBD1. V gave up 0 bases and J gave up 0 bases; unmatched junction bases: 3. Germline values: CDR1 PRHDT, CDR2 FYEKMQ (reference sequence). There are 16 residues in the CDR3. The CDR3 is CASSLGQGVLNTEAFF. The CDR3 DNA reads TGTGCCAGCAGCTTAGGACAGGGGGTCTTGAACACTGAAGCTTTCTTT.

This clone was detected a few times. The chain employs TRBV7-2 and TRBJ2-7; TRBD1 matches at 12 bases. The CDR3 extends over 14 amino acids. Germline loops: CDR1 SGHTA, CDR2 FQGNSA. V gave up 5 bases and J gave up 5 bases; unmatched junction bases: 4. This CDR3 reads CASSAGTGGHEQYF. In DNA form, the CDR3 reads TGTGCCAGCAGCGCCGGGACAGGGGGCCACGAGCAGTACTTC.

J is TRBJ2-5 and V is TRBV29-1, with a possible D match to TRBD1 (6 bases). The germline CDR1 and CDR2 sequences are SQVTM and ANQGSEA. The CDR3 consists of 13 residues. The V end was cut by 3 bases, the J end by 2 bases, with 10 bases between. CDR3 sequence reads: CSVEDREQETQYF. The DNA for the CDR3 is TGCAGCGTTGAGGACAGAGAACAAGAGACCCAGTACTTC. The full variable domain, its missing parts supplied by reference TRBV29-1 and TRBJ2-5, is SAVISQKPSRDICQRGTSLTIQCQVDSQVTMMFWYRQQPGQSLTLIATANQGSEATYESGFVIDKFPISRPNLTFSTLTVSNMSPEDSSIYLCSVEDREQETQYFGPGTRLLVL.

This clone was counted only a few times. This chain uses TRBV30 with TRBJ1-3; D perhaps matches TRBD1 (5 bases). Germline loops: CDR1 GTSNPN, CDR2 SVGIG (reference sequence). This CDR3 has 16 amino acids. V lost 2 bases and J 0 bases, leaving 14 bases between the germline ends. The CDR3 sequence is CAWSFRGTHSGNTIYF. The CDR3 DNA sequence: TGTGCCTGGAGTTTTCGGGGGACCCACTCTGGAAACACCATATATTTT.

This sequence joins TRBV7-9 and TRBJ1-5, with D maybe TRBD1 (6 bases). The CDR3 consists of 16 residues. The V gene lost 1 base and the J gene lost 5 bases, with 15 bases spanning the gap. Germline V lookup: CDR1 SEHNR, CDR2 FQNEAQ (reference sequence). The CDR3, as DNA: TGTGCCAGCAGCTTAGAGGTAGTGGGGGCAGATCAGCCCCAGCATTTT. Protein product: CASSLEVVGADQPQHF.